The 32 T cell receptor beta chains presented below share a single source sample, sequenced in a study of cytotoxic CD8 clonotypes in ibrutinib-treated CLL. Using immunoSEQ multiplex PCR, the repertoire was profiled, and TCRdb retains in-frame clones only, with some absent. The table shows some 150,000 clones, with roughly 83% occurring only once. Specimen: PBMCs, collected after 12 months of ibrutinib treatment. These receptors were collected from a human donor with chronic lymphocytic leukemia.

CDR3 loop: CASSLGPLSDQPQHF. CDR3 DNA: TGTGCCAGCAGCCTAGGGCCTCTATCGGATCAGCCCCAGCATTTT. The J gene is TRBJ1-5, the V gene TRBV5-4; no reliable D call. The germline V and J ends were trimmed by 4 bases and 5 bases, with 16 bases remaining between them. In germline, CDR1 is SGHNT, CDR2 YYREEE (reference sequence). This CDR3 comprises 15 residues.

V usage is TRBV10-3 and J usage is TRBJ2-5; 11 nucleotides match TRBD2. There are 16 residues in the CDR3. Germline lookup yields CDR1 ENHRY and CDR2 SYGVKD. After removal of 2 bases from V and 1 base from J, the junction contained 3 bases not matched to a gene. The CDR3 DNA follows: TGTGCCATCAGTGAGGCGACTAGCGGGATCCAAGAGACCCAGTACTTC. The encoded protein is CAISEATSGIQETQYF.

The chain recombines TRBV23-1 with TRBJ2-1, with TRBD2 identical over 10 bases. TRBV23-1 is filed as an ORF, its function uncertain. V was pared by 6 bases and J by 5 bases, with 16 bases of the junction left unmatched. The CDR3 loop spans 18 amino acids. Here the CDR3 reads CASSHALKLAGKHNEQFF. CDR3 in DNA: TGCGCCAGCAGCCATGCCCTTAAACTAGCGGGGAAACACAATGAGCAGTTCTTC.

This chain links TRBV21-1 with TRBJ1-2; TRBD1 was called by the table and not checked on the DNA. TRBV21-1 corresponds to a pseudogene. The CDR3 totals 13 residues. The CDR3 here is CASSRNRGYGYTF. The CDR3 bases are TGTGCCAGCAGCAGAAACAGGGGCTATGGCTACACCTTC.

The V gene is TRBV27, the J gene TRBJ2-7; D not resolved. Trimming took 0 bases from V and 4 from J, leaving 10 bases between them. Germline CDR1 and CDR2: MNHEY and SMNVEV (reference sequence). The CDR3 totals 14 residues. In DNA form, the CDR3 reads TGTGCCAGCAGTTTATCGCTTCTCGGGTACGAGCAGTACTTC. Amino acid sequence: CASSLSLLGYEQYF.

V gene TRBV5-1 combines with J gene TRBJ2-3; TRBD1 is a possible D gene (5 bases). CDR1 is SGHRS, CDR2 YFSETQ, per germline. This CDR3 spans 15 amino acids. The ends were cut back, 5 bases at V and 2 bases at J, with 15 bases in the middle. CDR3 sequence: CASSEDNSLTDTQYF. CDR3 sequence (DNA): TGCGCCAGCAGTGAGGACAACTCCCTCACAGATACGCAGTATTTT.

The chain has TRBV5-1 and TRBJ1-2, with 11 bases identical to TRBD1. J was trimmed by 8 bases and V by 4 bases; bases with no gene match: 10. The CDR3 has 15 residues. Germline assignment: CDR1 SGHRS and CDR2 YFSETQ. Here the CDR3 DNA reads TGCGCCAGCAGCATGCCCGGGACAGGGGGAAGAGGCTACACCTTC. This gives the protein CASSMPGTGGRGYTF.

The chain joins TRBV19 to TRBJ1-2; perhaps TRBD1 as D (6 bases). CDR3 length equals 14 residues. V lost 7 bases and J 2 bases, leaving 14 bases between the germline ends. Germline CDR1 and CDR2: LNHDA and SQIVND (reference sequence). As DNA, the CDR3 is TGTGCCAGTACCAGGGGAGGTCGCAACTATGGCTACACCTTC. It translates to CASTRGGRNYGYTF.

In this sample, this clone turned up a few times. This chain joins TRBV19 and TRBJ2-1; D uncertain. The CDR3 sequence is 13 residues long. Between the trimmed V and J ends, which lost 10 bases and 10 bases, there was a span of 20 bases. The germline CDR1 and CDR2 sequences are LNHDA and SQIVND (reference sequence). The CDR3 protein is CATRSLRRAEQFF. The CDR3 coding sequence is TGTGCCACTAGGAGCCTCCGGCGTGCGGAGCAGTTCTTC.

This chain uses TRBV6-1 with TRBJ2-2, with 8 bases fitting TRBD1. Losses at the gene ends were 5 bases for V and 5 bases for J; bases not matched to a gene: 4. This CDR3 is built from 14 residues. Germline V gives CDR1 MNHNS, CDR2 SASEGT. The CDR3 loop is CASSRQGFTGELFF. The CDR3 DNA sequence: TGTGCCAGCAGTAGACAGGGGTTTACCGGGGAGCTGTTTTTT.

This clone has only a few counts. This chain's CDR3 is CASSPAPTWAVLARTKNTGELFF. In DNA, the CDR3 is TGTGCCAGCTCACCAGCCCCTACCTGGGCGGTTCTAGCGAGAACAAAGAACACCGGGGAGCTGTTTTTT. This chain connects TRBV18 to TRBJ2-2; tentative D call: TRBD2 (6 bases). Germline values: CDR1 KGHSH, CDR2 LQKENI. The CDR3 is 23 amino acids. V was shortened by 2 bases and J by 1 base, with 32 bases between the two germline ends.

This chain joins TRBV2 and TRBJ2-5, with D possibly called TRBD1 or TRBD2 (5 bases each). This CDR3 region has 14 residues. CDR1 SNHLY and CDR2 FYNNEI come from the germline V gene. Trimming removed 4 bases from V and 1 base from J, with 10 bases in between. CDR3 nucleotide sequence: TGTGCCAGCAGTGCAAGAGGGGTCCAAGAGACCCAGTACTTC. It specifies CASSARGVQETQYF.

The genes are TRBV6-1 and TRBJ1-1, with D perhaps matching TRBD1 (6 bases). This CDR3 is built from 14 residues. The V gene lost 7 bases and the J gene lost 4 bases, with 16 bases spanning the gap. From germline, CDR1 is MNHNS and CDR2 SASEGT. The CDR3 region is CASIPQGTSTEAFF. In DNA, the CDR3 is TGTGCCAGCATACCCCAGGGGACGAGCACTGAAGCTTTCTTT.

The chain links TRBV7-9 to TRBJ2-1, with TRBD2 identical over 11 bases. CDR1 and CDR2 from the germline V gene are SEHNR and FQNEAQ (reference sequence). This CDR3 is built from 17 residues. The junction had 14 bases not matched to a gene; V was cut back by 5 bases and J by 8 bases. CDR3 protein: CASSDLAGGSGMDEQFF. DNA of the CDR3: TGTGCCAGCAGCGACTTAGCGGGAGGGTCCGGGATGGATGAGCAGTTCTTC.

The chain couples TRBV7-2 to TRBJ2-1; the match to TRBD1 covers 7 bases. The CDR3 is made up of 13 amino acids. After removal of 4 bases from V and 10 bases from J, the junction contained 7 bases not matched to a gene. Germline V gene sequence: CDR1 SGHTA, CDR2 FQGNSA. CDR3 amino acids: CASSSSRDSEQFF. DNA of the CDR3: TGTGCCAGCAGCTCGTCCCGGGACAGCGAGCAGTTCTTC.

The chain joins TRBV6-1 to TRBJ2-7, with 8 bases that match TRBD1. Germline CDR1 MNHNS, CDR2 SASEGT. The CDR3 totals 15 residues. V was clipped by 6 bases and J by 0 bases; unmatched bases: 7. CDR3 protein: CASRTTGQGSYEQYF. The CDR3 nucleotides are TGTGCCAGCAGAACGACCGGACAGGGCTCCTACGAGCAGTACTTC.

V and J are TRBV29-1 and TRBJ2-1; maybe TRBD1 (6 bases). With 0 bases removed from V and 0 bases from J, the gap between germline ends came to 15 bases. The CDR3 has 17 amino acids. The germline V gene encodes CDR1 SQVTM and CDR2 ANQGSEA. CDR3 sequence (DNA): TGCAGCGTTGAAGATCTTTGGACAGTCGTCTCCTACAATGAGCAGTTCTTC. Its protein is CSVEDLWTVVSYNEQFF.

This clone was counted once. The chain employs TRBV4-3 and TRBJ2-1; D is unresolved. CDR3 length: 15 amino acids. Trimming stripped 4 bases from V and 0 bases from J, with 10 bases between. Germline CDR1 and CDR2: LGHNA and YSLEER. CDR3 residues: CASSLIRSSYNEQFF. CDR3 sequence (DNA): TGCGCCAGCAGCCTCATCCGCAGCTCCTACAATGAGCAGTTCTTC.

In this sample, this clone turned up a few times. The rearrangement uses TRBV2 and TRBJ1-4; no clear D. Germline V gives CDR1 SNHLY, CDR2 FYNNEI. The CDR3 consists of 14 residues. V was shortened by 3 bases and J by 5 bases, with 10 bases between the two germline ends. The CDR3 here is CASSEFRENEKLFF. In DNA form, the CDR3 reads TGTGCCAGCAGTGAGTTTAGGGAAAATGAAAAACTGTTTTTT.

The chain has TRBV10-3 and TRBJ2-3; the match to TRBD2 covers 10 bases. This CDR3 contains 16 residues. Germline CDR1 ENHRY, CDR2 SYGVKD. The ends lost 1 base at V and 1 base at J; junction bases unmatched: 2. CDR3 DNA: TGTGCCATCAGTGAGTATCTAGCGGGAGGCACAGATACGCAGTATTTT. Its protein is CAISEYLAGGTDTQYF.

The chain recombines TRBV5-8 with TRBJ1-3, with 8 bases that match TRBD1. The CDR3 extends over 13 amino acids. With V trimmed by 7 bases and J by 8 bases, 8 bases remained unmatched. Germline lookup yields CDR1 SGHTS and CDR2 YDEGEE. CDR3 sequence (DNA): TGTGCCAGCGATAGGACAGGGTTTCACACCATATATTTT. Translated: CASDRTGFHTIYF.

The chain is built from TRBV4-3 and TRBJ1-2; no clear D gene. V was pared by 0 bases and J by 7 bases, with 12 bases between. CDR3 length equals 14 residues. Germline CDR1 reads LGHNA; CDR2 reads YSLEER. The CDR3 is CASSQERSLLGYTF. The CDR3 DNA reads TGCGCCAGCAGCCAAGAACGGAGTCTTCTTGGCTACACCTTC.

This clone has a single count. V usage is TRBV7-8 and J usage is TRBJ2-1, with 7 bases fitting TRBD1. Germline values: CDR1 SGHVS, CDR2 FQNEAQ. V gave up 4 bases and J gave up 4 bases; unmatched junction bases: 19. The CDR3 has 19 residues. The CDR3 loop reads CASSSPRRGSWRLYNEQFF. CDR3 nucleotides: TGTGCCAGCAGCTCCCCACGCAGGGGGTCTTGGCGCTTGTACAATGAGCAGTTCTTC.

V is TRBV4-3 and J is TRBJ2-7; 9 bases match TRBD2. The V gene's germline CDR1 is LGHNA and CDR2 YSLEER. With V trimmed by 4 bases and J by 7 bases, 14 bases remained unmatched. The CDR3 sequence is 16 residues long. The CDR3 coding sequence is TGCGCCAGCAGCCCCTCAAGTGGTAGCGGGAGATGGGAGCAGTACTTC. Its translation: CASSPSSGSGRWEQYF.

This clone was found once. The chain employs TRBV7-3 and TRBJ2-1, with 14 bases matching TRBD2. V was pared by 5 bases and J by 0 bases, with 15 bases of the junction left unmatched. There are 21 residues in the CDR3. From germline, CDR1 is SGHTA and CDR2 FQGTGA. For the CDR3, the DNA is TGTGCCAGCAGCAGGACTCCCTCTGCGACTAGCGGGAGGGCCTCCTACAATGAGCAGTTCTTC. Protein sequence: CASSRTPSATSGRASYNEQFF.

The chain employs TRBV19 and TRBJ1-4, with D perhaps matching TRBD1 (5 bases). The CDR3 totals 13 residues. The germline V gene has CDR1 LNHDA and CDR2 SQIVND (reference sequence). V was trimmed by 4 bases and J by 12 bases, leaving 15 bases between them. CDR3 amino acids: CASSTSTVIELFF. CDR3 nucleotide sequence: TGTGCCAGTAGTACTTCGACAGTAATCGAACTGTTTTTT. Drawing the rest from reference TRBV19 and TRBJ1-4, the complete variable domain is DGGITQSPKYLFRKEGQNVTLSCEQNLNHDAMYWYRQDPGQGLRLIYYSQIVNDFQKGDIAEGYSVSREKKESFPLTVTSAQKNPTAFYLCASSTSTVIELFFGSGTQLSVL.

The genes are TRBV9 and TRBJ1-1; tentatively, D is TRBD1 (5 bases). The germline V gene encodes CDR1 SGDLS and CDR2 YYNGEE. This CDR3 has 14 residues. Trimming took 1 base from V and 4 from J, leaving 11 bases between them. CDR3: CASSVIGGSTEAFF. CDR3 sequence (DNA): TGTGCCAGCAGCGTAATTGGGGGATCCACTGAAGCTTTCTTT.

The count of this clone is one. V and J are TRBV9 and TRBJ2-7, with D uncertain. This CDR3 has 16 amino acids. Trimming left V 1 base short and J 3 bases short, with 17 bases between. Germline V gene sequence: CDR1 SGDLS, CDR2 YYNGEE. For the CDR3, the DNA is TGTGCCAGCAGCGTAAGCTCGAGCGCACACTACTACGAGCAGTACTTC. Translated, it gives CASSVSSSAHYYEQYF.

V and J are TRBV11-2 and TRBJ2-1, with unresolved D. Trimming took 2 bases from V and 0 from J, leaving 11 bases between them. Germline CDR1 reads SGHAT; CDR2 reads FQNNGV. The CDR3 contains 16 residues. DNA of the CDR3: TGTGCCAGCAGCTTATCGCCTTGGAGCTCCTACAATGAGCAGTTCTTC. Translating it yields CASSLSPWSSYNEQFF.

This chain links TRBV27 with TRBJ2-1; D ambiguous. Germline lookup yields CDR1 MNHEY and CDR2 SMNVEV (reference sequence). Trimming took off 4 bases at V and 0 bases at J, with 13 bases between the two ends. This CDR3 spans 16 amino acids. For the CDR3, the DNA is TGTGCCAGCAGTTCGTACGGACGCAGCTCCTACAATGAGCAGTTCTTC. Translating it yields CASSSYGRSSYNEQFF.

This clone appeared once. The chain uses TRBV29-1 and TRBJ1-1, with 11 nucleotides matching TRBD1. V gave up 7 bases and J gave up 10 bases; unmatched junction bases: 11. The CDR3 covers 13 residues. The germline CDR1 and CDR2 sequences are SQVTM and ANQGSEA. CDR3 coding DNA: TGCAGCGGGGACCAGGACAGGGGGCGCCCAGCTTTCTTT. This encodes CSGDQDRGRPAFF.

This chain links TRBV4-1 with TRBJ2-2; D possibly corresponds to TRBD1 (6 bases). CDR1 is MGHRA, CDR2 YSYEKL, per germline. CDR3 length: 15 residues. Trimming took 4 bases from V and 2 from J, leaving 11 bases between them. The CDR3 DNA sequence: TGCGCCAGCAGCCCCTCGGACAGCAACACCGGGGAGCTGTTTTTT. Protein: CASSPSDSNTGELFF.